This T cell receptor (beta chain) was captured in a study of blood T cell repertoires in COVID-19. Sequencing was performed with immunoSEQ multiplex PCR; in TCRdb, only in-frame clones are kept and a portion is missing. Of under 250,000 clones in the sample, 84% were seen once. Sequencing input: peripheral blood. The receptor was derived from a man aged 50-60 years with acute or convalescent COVID-19.

CDR3 residues: CASSQGGDQPQHF. The CDR3 region has the DNA TGTGCCAGCAGCCAAGGGGGGGATCAGCCCCAGCATTTT. The J gene is TRBJ1-5, the V gene TRBV3-1 (or the pseudogene TRBV3-2); D is possibly TRBD1 (5 bases). The CDR3 sequence is 13 residues long. Trimming took off 1 base at V and 5 bases at J, with 6 bases between the two ends. The germline V gene encodes CDR1 LGHDT and CDR2 YNNKEL (reference sequence).